Listed below are T cell receptor beta chains from one sample, sequenced in a study of tumor and adjacent non-tumor tissue in lung cancer. Via MiXCR, TCRdb re-called the multiplex PCR reads, giving one row per CDR3 protein. This table has roughly 120,000 distinct CDR3 sequences, 84% appearing once. Sequenced material: lung tumor tissue. Source of these receptors: a man between 65 and 85 years old with non-small cell lung cancer. The CDR3 runs from the conserved cysteine through the conserved F or W. The D gene is left open where the match is weak. For some rows the clone size is stated as once, few or many, or as a class when expanded; others skip it.

v_call: TRBV29-1; d_call: -; j_call: TRBJ1-1; clone_size: few; cdr3_aa: CNVVVERPEAFF; cdr3_nt: TGTAACGTTGTGGTGGAGAGGCCTGAAGCTTTCTTT
v_call: TRBV19; d_call: -; j_call: TRBJ2-7; clone_size: -; cdr3_aa: CASSIEGTSEQYF; cdr3_nt: TGTGCCAGTAGTATTGAGGGCACCTCCGAGCAGTACTTC
v_call: TRBV6-6; d_call: -; j_call: TRBJ2-3; clone_size: -; cdr3_aa: CVSSYSIGRTDTHYF; cdr3_nt: TGTGTCAGCAGTTACTCGATAGGACGCACAGATACGCACTATTTT
v_call: TRBV11-2; d_call: -; j_call: TRBJ2-1; clone_size: -; cdr3_aa: CASSLNVRDWAYYNERFF; cdr3_nt: TGTGCCAGCAGCTTAAATGTGCGGGACTGGGCCTACTACAATGAGCGGTTCTTC
v_call: TRBV11-3; d_call: -; j_call: TRBJ2-7; clone_size: -; cdr3_aa: CTSSLVFYERYF; cdr3_nt: TGTACCAGCAGTTTAGTTTTTTACGAGCGGTACTTC
v_call: TRBV29-1; d_call: -; j_call: TRBJ1-2; clone_size: once; cdr3_aa: CSAVRGKANYGYSF; cdr3_nt: TGCAGCGCCGTGAGAGGGAAGGCTAATTATGGCTACAGCTTC
v_call: TRBV29-1; d_call: -; j_call: TRBJ2-5; clone_size: -; cdr3_aa: CSVGTGGETQYF; cdr3_nt: TGCAGCGTTGGAACCGGTGGTGAAACCCAGTACTTC
v_call: TRBV6-6; d_call: -; j_call: TRBJ2-6; clone_size: -; cdr3_aa: CASSPYMMNSGANVQTF; cdr3_nt: TGTGCCAGCAGTCCTTATATGATGAACTCTGGGGCCAACGTCCAGACTTTC
v_call: TRBV4-1; d_call: -; j_call: TRBJ1-6; clone_size: -; cdr3_aa: CASSQAVISSYIPPLHF; cdr3_nt: TGCGCCAGCAGCCAGGCCGTCATTAGCTCCTATATTCCACCCCTCCACTTT
v_call: TRBV13; d_call: TRBD1; j_call: TRBJ2-2; clone_size: -; cdr3_aa: CTSNLGTGSVIGELFF; cdr3_nt: TGTACCAGCAACTTAGGGACAGGTTCGGTCATCGGGGAGCTGTTTTTT
v_call: TRBV4-1; d_call: -; j_call: TRBJ2-7; clone_size: -; cdr3_aa: CASSQPIDSYEQYF; cdr3_nt: TGTGCCAGCAGCCAGCCTATCGACAGCTACGAGCAGTACTTC
v_call: TRBV4-2; d_call: TRBD2; j_call: TRBJ2-1; clone_size: -; cdr3_aa: CASSQNGLAGGNERFF; cdr3_nt: TGTGCCAGCAGCCAAAATGGACTAGCGGGAGGCAATGAGCGGTTCTTC
v_call: TRBV11-2; d_call: -; j_call: TRBJ2-2; clone_size: -; cdr3_aa: CAISLVSQSGELFF; cdr3_nt: TGTGCCATCAGCCTTGTCAGTCAGTCCGGGGAGCTGTTTTTT
v_call: TRBV29-1; d_call: -; j_call: TRBJ1-1; clone_size: -; cdr3_aa: CAVVAERPEAFF; cdr3_nt: TGCGCCGTTGTGGCGGAGAGGCCAGAAGCTTTCTTT
v_call: TRBV6-9; d_call: -; j_call: TRBJ1-6; clone_size: once; cdr3_aa: CVSSYGSREVSSNSTLHF; cdr3_nt: TGTGTTAGCAGTTATGGTTCCAGGGAGGTTTCTTCTAATTCAACCCTCCACTTT
v_call: TRBV11-2; d_call: -; j_call: TRBJ2-2; clone_size: -; cdr3_aa: CASNLDSLSGELFF; cdr3_nt: TGTGCCAGCAACTTGGACAGTCTGTCCGGGGAGCTGTTTTTT
v_call: TRBV4-3; d_call: TRBD2; j_call: TRBJ2-3; clone_size: -; cdr3_aa: CPSSRRLAGVADTQYF; cdr3_nt: TGCCCCAGTAGCCGTAGACTAGCGGGAGTGGCAGATACGCAGTATTTT
v_call: TRBV29-1; d_call: -; j_call: TRBJ2-3; clone_size: many; cdr3_aa: CSVEGSGKDTQYF; cdr3_nt: TGCAGCGTTGAAGGCTCAGGGAAAGATACGCAGTATTTT
v_call: TRBV28; d_call: -; j_call: TRBJ2-7; clone_size: -; cdr3_aa: CASSLYGGHGDREQYF; cdr3_nt: TGTGCCAGCAGTTTATATGGTGGACATGGGGATAGGGAGCAGTACTTC
v_call: TRBV6-2/TRBV6-3; d_call: -; j_call: TRBJ1-5; clone_size: -; cdr3_aa: CGSSYPMTVGHQGTQHF; cdr3_nt: TGTGGCAGCAGTTACCCGATGACAGTAGGCCACCAGGGTACGCAGCATTTT
v_call: TRBV20-1; d_call: TRBD2; j_call: TRBJ2-1; clone_size: -; cdr3_aa: CSALTSGMWSEHFF; cdr3_nt: TGCAGTGCCCTGACTAGCGGGATGTGGAGTGAGCACTTCTTC
v_call: TRBV12-3/TRBV12-4; d_call: -; j_call: TRBJ1-1; clone_size: many; cdr3_aa: CASSLARNTEAFF; cdr3_nt: TGTGCCAGCAGTTTAGCCCGAAACACTGAAGCTTTCTTT
v_call: TRBV6-2/TRBV6-3; d_call: -; j_call: TRBJ2-7; clone_size: -; cdr3_aa: CASRVGLRVYEQYF; cdr3_nt: TGTGCCAGCCGTGTGGGACTTCGAGTCTACGAGCAGTACTTC
v_call: TRBV11-2; d_call: -; j_call: TRBJ2-3; clone_size: -; cdr3_aa: CASSLTQSGSTDIQYF; cdr3_nt: TGTGCCAGCAGCTTAACTCAGAGTGGAAGCACAGATATACAGTATTTT
v_call: TRBV12-3/TRBV12-4; d_call: -; j_call: TRBJ1-1; clone_size: -; cdr3_aa: CVSSFRETHKAFF; cdr3_nt: TGTGTCAGCAGTTTTCGGGAGACACACAAAGCTTTCTTT
v_call: TRBV6-1; d_call: TRBD1; j_call: TRBJ1-4; clone_size: -; cdr3_aa: CVSRHATGGLGEKLFF; cdr3_nt: TGTGTTAGCAGACATGCGACAGGGGGCTTAGGGGAAAAACTGTTTTTT
v_call: TRBV4-3; d_call: TRBD2; j_call: TRBJ2-3; clone_size: -; cdr3_aa: CTSSQWFGGRLAGGRNHTDMQYF; cdr3_nt: TGCACCAGCAGCCAATGGTTTGGGGGCAGGCTAGCGGGAGGGCGAAATCACACAGATATGCAGTATTTT
v_call: TRBV4-3; d_call: TRBD2; j_call: TRBJ2-1; clone_size: -; cdr3_aa: CASRRDPAGAEYNVQFF; cdr3_nt: TGCGCCAGCAGGCGAGACCCAGCGGGAGCTGAATACAATGTGCAGTTCTTC
v_call: TRBV12-3/TRBV12-4; d_call: -; j_call: TRBJ2-1; clone_size: -; cdr3_aa: CASSIGQPVTYYNEQFF; cdr3_nt: TGTGCCAGCAGTATAGGACAGCCGGTTACTTACTACAATGAGCAGTTCTTC
v_call: TRBV4-1; d_call: -; j_call: TRBJ1-1; clone_size: many; cdr3_aa: CASSQGTEAFF; cdr3_nt: TGCGCCAGCAGCCAAGGGACTGAAGCTTTCTTT
v_call: TRBV15; d_call: -; j_call: TRBJ2-2; clone_size: -; cdr3_aa: CATSRQRAGELFF; cdr3_nt: TGTGCCACCAGCAGACAGCGAGCCGGGGAGCTGTTTTTT
v_call: TRBV6-4; d_call: -; j_call: TRBJ2-2; clone_size: -; cdr3_aa: CGSSEVPGIGELFF; cdr3_nt: TGTGGCAGCAGTGAGGTCCCCGGTATCGGGGAGCTGTTTTTT
v_call: TRBV6-5; d_call: TRBD1; j_call: TRBJ2-3; clone_size: -; cdr3_aa: CACSRQGFTDTQYF; cdr3_nt: TGTGCCTGCAGTCGACAGGGATTCACAGATACGCAGTATTTT
v_call: TRBV29-1; d_call: -; j_call: TRBJ2-1; clone_size: -; cdr3_aa: CSADRPCSYNEQFF; cdr3_nt: TGCAGCGCTGACAGGCCATGCTCCTACAATGAGCAGTTCTTC
v_call: TRBV24-1; d_call: TRBD1; j_call: TRBJ1-2; clone_size: -; cdr3_aa: CATSEPLGQGKNYGYTF; cdr3_nt: TGTGCCACCAGTGAACCACTCGGACAGGGAAAGAACTATGGCTATACCTTC
v_call: TRBV11-3; d_call: -; j_call: TRBJ1-1; clone_size: -; cdr3_aa: CANSLMAGWMNTEAFF; cdr3_nt: TGCGCCAACAGCTTAATGGCAGGGTGGATGAACACTGAAGCTTTCTTT
v_call: TRBV11-2; d_call: -; j_call: TRBJ1-1; clone_size: -; cdr3_aa: CASTRAAGNTEVFF; cdr3_nt: TGTGCCAGCACTAGGGCGGCGGGGAACACTGAAGTGTTCTTT
v_call: TRBV29-1; d_call: -; j_call: TRBJ2-5; clone_size: -; cdr3_aa: CSVSPGLEIQYF; cdr3_nt: TGCAGCGTCTCTCCTGGACTCGAGATCCAGTACTTC